This passage covers 23 T cell receptor beta chains from one sample sequenced in a study of blood T cell repertoires in COVID-19. Some clones are missing from TCRdb's copy, which holds only in-frame ones; the method was immunoSEQ multiplex PCR. The table has some 150,000 clones, about 90% seen once. Sequencing was performed on PBMCs or T cells enriched from blood (not recorded which). These receptor sequences come from a human donor with acute COVID-19. The donor label of this sample is uncertain.

The chain employs TRBV11-3 and TRBJ2-5; D is possibly TRBD1 (6 bases). The V end lost 8 bases, the J end lost 4 bases, and 14 bases lay between the germline ends. Germline values: CDR1 SGHNT, CDR2 YENEEA. The CDR3 loop spans 13 amino acids. The CDR3 DNA reads as TGTGCCAGCGCGCGAACAGGGAGAGAGACCCAGTACTTC. It yields the protein CASARTGRETQYF.

This rearrangement joins TRBV13 to TRBJ1-2, with 9 bases matching TRBD1. J lost 5 bases, V lost 6 bases, and 16 bases had no gene match. The germline CDR1 and CDR2 sequences are PRHDT and FYEKMQ (reference sequence). The CDR3 length is 17 residues. CDR3 region: CASSRGAVPGQGYGYTF. The CDR3 region has the DNA TGTGCCAGCAGTCGAGGGGCGGTTCCGGGACAGGGATATGGCTACACCTTC.

The chain joins TRBV18 to TRBJ2-5; TRBD1 matches 7 bases. CDR3 length: 14 residues. Per the germline V gene, CDR1 is KGHSH and CDR2 is LQKENI. The junction had 4 bases not matched to a gene; V was cut back by 3 bases and J by 3 bases. Written as DNA, the CDR3 is TGTGCCAGCTCACCCGGGACAGCAGAAGAGACCCAGTACTTC. It codes for CASSPGTAEETQYF.

V gene TRBV19 combines with J gene TRBJ2-6; D may be TRBD1 (6 bases). There are 14 residues in the CDR3. Trimming removed 5 bases at V and 8 bases at J, with 13 bases between. Per germline, CDR1 LNHDA and CDR2 SQIVND (reference sequence). Written as DNA, the CDR3 is TGTGCCAGTAGTGCGACAGGTATGACCAACGTCCTGACTTTC. This encodes CASSATGMTNVLTF.

This clone was seen a single time. V gene TRBV5-8 combines with J gene TRBJ2-5, with 7 positions matching TRBD2. CDR1 SGHTS and CDR2 YDEGEE come from the germline V gene. This CDR3 has 16 residues. J lost 3 bases, V lost 4 bases, and 12 bases had no gene match. The CDR3 sequence is CASSVWTVAGEETQYF. CDR3 DNA sequence: TGTGCCAGCAGCGTATGGACCGTAGCGGGCGAAGAGACCCAGTACTTC.

This chain links TRBV6-5 with TRBJ2-3, with D tentatively TRBD1 (5 bases). Looked up from germline, CDR1 is MNHEY and CDR2 is SVGAGI. Trimming pared 7 bases from V and 1 base from J, leaving 12 bases between. The CDR3 length is 14 residues. The DNA for the CDR3 is TGTGCCAGCACCGGGTTAGGGGGCACAGATACGCAGTATTTT. Its translation is CASTGLGGTDTQYF.

This chain links TRBV7-6 with TRBJ2-3; 12 nucleotides align to TRBD2. CDR1 is SGHVS, CDR2 FNYEAQ, per germline. This CDR3 is built from 17 residues. V shed 4 bases, J shed 4 bases, and the junction held 9 bases outside the gene matches. The CDR3 loop is CASSSPSGGAGADTQYF. Written as DNA, the CDR3 is TGTGCCAGCAGCTCCCCTAGCGGGGGGGCCGGAGCAGATACGCAGTATTTT.

The chain joins TRBV15 to TRBJ2-3; TRBD1 aligns across 7 bases. CDR3 length: 15 amino acids. Trimming removed 8 bases from V and 3 bases from J; junction bases left unmatched: 11. In germline, CDR1 is LNHNV, CDR2 YYDKDF (reference sequence). The CDR3 DNA reads as TGTGCCACCGCAGGGGGAACAGCATATACAGATACGCAGTATTTT. It specifies CATAGGTAYTDTQYF. Based on the CDR3 plus reference TRBV15 and TRBJ2-3, the full variable domain is DAMVIQNPRYQVTQFGKPVTLSCSQTLNHNVMYWYQQKSSQAPKLLFHYYDKDFNNEADTPDNFQSRRPNTSFCFLDIRSPGLGDTAMYLCATAGGTAYTDTQYFGPGTRLTVL.

The rearrangement joins TRBV11-2 to TRBJ2-7; 9 positions agree with TRBD2. Trimming cost V 1 base and J 3 bases; bases outside gene matches: 1. In germline, CDR1 is SGHAT, CDR2 FQNNGV. The CDR3 totals 14 residues. CDR3 sequence (DNA): TGTGCCAGCAGCTTAGTAGCGGGGGACTACGAGCAGTACTTC. The encoded protein is CASSLVAGDYEQYF.

The V gene is TRBV3-1 (or the pseudogene TRBV3-2), the J gene TRBJ2-7; no firm D call. The ends were cut back, 3 bases at V and 3 bases at J, with 9 bases in the middle. CDR1 LGHDT and CDR2 YNNKEL come from the germline V gene (reference sequence). The CDR3 is 13 residues long. The CDR3 nucleotides are TGTGCCAGCAGCCAGGAAACAGACTACGAGCAGTACTTC. It translates to CASSQETDYEQYF.

The chain couples TRBV7-6 to TRBJ1-1, with D unresolved. There are 15 residues in the CDR3. From germline, CDR1 is SGHVS and CDR2 FNYEAQ. V was pared by 5 bases and J by 3 bases, with 16 bases between. The CDR3 reads CASSPSAGKDTEAFF. The CDR3 DNA is TGTGCCAGCAGCCCCAGCGCGGGGAAAGACACTGAAGCTTTCTTT. The whole variable domain, remainder taken from reference TRBV7-6 and TRBJ1-1, is GAGVSQSPRYKVTKRGQDVALRCDPISGHVSLYWYRQALGQGPEFLTYFNYEAQQDKSGLPNDRFSAERPEGSISTLTIQRTEQRDSAMYRCASSPSAGKDTEAFFGQGTRLTVV.

The table lists this clone with a count of one. The chain joins TRBV15 to TRBJ1-5; D remains ambiguous. In germline, CDR1 is LNHNV, CDR2 YYDKDF (reference sequence). V was pared by 8 bases and J by 7 bases, with 15 bases between. CDR3 size: 13 residues. The CDR3 protein is CATSSRLEQPQHF. The CDR3 DNA reads as TGTGCCACCTCCAGCAGGTTGGAACAGCCCCAGCATTTT.

This clone was detected only once. The rearrangement joins TRBV25-1 to TRBJ2-5, with D maybe TRBD2 (5 bases). The CDR3 loop spans 15 amino acids. Germline CDR1 is MGHDK and CDR2 is SYGVNS. Trimming removed 5 bases from V and 1 base from J, with 14 bases in between. The CDR3 DNA reads as TGTGCCAGCAGTCCCCGCATCAGCGGCCAAGAGACCCAGTACTTC. It yields the protein CASSPRISGQETQYF.

The genes are TRBV10-3 and TRBJ2-7; D may be TRBD1 (7 bases). V lost 8 bases and J 5 bases, leaving 13 bases between the germline ends. In germline, CDR1 is ENHRY, CDR2 SYGVKD. The CDR3 sequence is 12 residues long. The CDR3 sequence: CAICQGGHEQYF. CDR3 bases: TGTGCCATCTGTCAGGGGGGACACGAGCAGTACTTC.

The V and J genes are TRBV6-2 or TRBV6-3 and TRBJ2-7; D gene ambiguous. The CDR3 totals 13 residues. Deletions cut 5 bases from V and 3 bases from J, with 11 bases between. CDR1 is MNHEY and CDR2 is SVGEGT in the germline V gene. The CDR3 sequence: CASSLERLYEQYF. CDR3 sequence (DNA): TGTGCCAGCAGTCTTGAGCGCCTCTACGAGCAGTACTTC.

The V gene is TRBV2, the J gene TRBJ2-6; a weak D match, TRBD1 (6 bases). From germline, CDR1 is SNHLY and CDR2 FYNNEI. The CDR3 totals 17 residues. V lost 6 bases and J 0 bases, leaving 15 bases between the germline ends. The CDR3 loop reads CASSAGRRGSGANVLTF. CDR3 DNA sequence: TGTGCCAGCAGCGCAGGACGCAGGGGCTCTGGGGCCAACGTCCTGACTTTC.

This chain connects TRBV30 to TRBJ2-7; no reliable D call. V dropped 3 bases and J dropped 0 bases, with 18 bases sitting between them. The CDR3 is made up of 16 amino acids. From germline, CDR1 is GTSNPN and CDR2 SVGIG (reference sequence). The CDR3, as DNA: TGTGCCTGGAGGGTAAAGAGAGCCCCAAGCTCCTACGAGCAGTACTTC. It specifies CAWRVKRAPSSYEQYF.

The chain recombines TRBV21-1 with TRBJ1-4. TRBV21-1 corresponds to a pseudogene. The CDR3 sequence is 16 residues long. CDR3 coding DNA: TGTGCCAGCAGCAAAGGGGTCCGGGGTGTAGTTGAAAAACTGTTTTTT. Residues: CASSKGVRGVVEKLFF.

This clone was detected only once. This sequence joins TRBV5-1 and TRBJ2-1; possibly TRBD1 for D (6 bases). Trimming removed 4 bases from V and 3 bases from J, with 14 bases in between. The germline V gene has CDR1 SGHRS and CDR2 YFSETQ. There are 15 residues in the CDR3. CDR3 sequence: CASSPWTAFYNEQFF. For the CDR3, the DNA is TGCGCCAGCAGCCCCTGGACAGCCTTCTACAATGAGCAGTTCTTC.

The chain links TRBV7-8 to TRBJ2-5, with TRBD2 matching over 10 bases. V was clipped by 1 base and J by 7 bases; unmatched bases: 6. The CDR3 spans 15 residues. From germline, CDR1 is SGHVS and CDR2 FQNEAQ. The CDR3 bases are TGTGCCAGCAGCTTAGATACACTAGCGGGGATGACCCAGTACTTC. As protein: CASSLDTLAGMTQYF.

The J gene is TRBJ2-7, the V gene TRBV27; 9 bases align to TRBD1. The CDR3 runs to 17 residues. With V trimmed by 2 bases and J by 2 bases, 10 bases remained unmatched. Germline V lookup: CDR1 MNHEY, CDR2 SMNVEV (reference sequence). The CDR3: CASSLSVPGTGTYEQYF. In DNA form, the CDR3 reads TGTGCCAGCAGTTTAAGTGTGCCGGGGACAGGGACCTACGAGCAGTACTTC.

V usage is TRBV18 and J usage is TRBJ2-5; possible D gene TRBD2, 6 bases. Trimming pared 4 bases from V and 1 base from J, leaving 10 bases between. The CDR3 totals 14 residues. The germline V gene encodes CDR1 KGHSH and CDR2 LQKENI. The CDR3 sequence: CASSRRDSQETQYF. CDR3 sequence (DNA): TGTGCCAGCTCACGACGGGACTCCCAAGAGACCCAGTACTTC.

The rearrangement links TRBV6-5 to TRBJ2-7, with 11 bases fitting TRBD1. J gave up 0 bases and V 4 bases, and 2 bases lay outside the gene matches. CDR3 size: 15 residues. Per the germline V gene, CDR1 is MNHEY and CDR2 is SVGAGI. The CDR3 spells CASSWDRGSSYEQYF. CDR3 coding DNA: TGTGCCAGCAGTTGGGACAGGGGGAGCTCCTACGAGCAGTACTTC.